A selection of T cell receptor beta chains follows, all from one sample in a study of blood T cells in healthy people across ages. TCRdb redid the calling of the 5' RACE reads with MiXCR, one entry per CDR3 protein. The sample yields 850,000 to 1,100,000 distinct CDR3 sequences, around two fifths seen once. Sequences were obtained from blood. Receptors were obtained from a young man in good health. Each CDR3 is given with its conserved first and last residue. Each record gives: V gene, J gene, D gene, clone size, CDR3 DNA, CDR3 protein. The D gene is left open where the match is weak. Rows may omit the clone size; those that give it use once, few, many or a size class.

>TRBV6-1|TRBJ1-1|TRBD1|-
TGTGCCAGCAGTTCTCGGGACAGCTGGAACACTGAAGCTTTCTTT
CASSSRDSWNTEAFF
>TRBV20-1|TRBJ1-3|-|-
TGCAGTGCTGGGGTCTCTGGAAACACCATATATTTT
CSAGVSGNTIYF
>TRBV6-5|TRBJ2-3|-|-
TGTGCCAGCAGGGAGGGGCCTAGCACAGAGACGCAGTATTTT
CASREGPSTETQYF
>TRBV20-1|TRBJ2-1|-|few
TGCAGTGGGGACCGTGTGGACAATGAGCAGTTCTTC
CSGDRVDNEQFF
>TRBV5-1|TRBJ1-1|-|-
TGCGCCAGCAGGGACGGTCAGGGGATGAACACTGAAGCTTTCTTT
CASRDGQGMNTEAFF
>TRBV30|TRBJ1-2|-|few
TGTGCGAGCGGGGGCCATGGCTACACCTTC
CASGGHGYTF
>TRBV20-1|TRBJ1-5|-|few
TGCAGTGCTAGAGACGAATCAGGGGTCGGCAATCAGCCCCAGCATTTT
CSARDESGVGNQPQHF
>TRBV25-1|TRBJ2-5|-|-
TGTGCCAGCAGTGGAATGGGTGGATTATCTAAAGAGACCCAGTACTTC
CASSGMGGLSKETQYF
>TRBV5-1|TRBJ2-7|TRBD2|few
TGCGCCAGCAGCTTGGGACTAGCCGCCCGGGGTTCCTACGAGCAGTACTTC
CASSLGLAARGSYEQYF
>TRBV29-1|TRBJ2-3|-|many
TGCAGCATACCAATGGGGTATACGCAGTATTTT
CSIPMGYTQYF
>TRBV24-1|TRBJ1-1|-|-
TGTGCCACCTCGGACAGTAGAAACACTGAAGCTTTCTTT
CATSDSRNTEAFF
>TRBV2|TRBJ2-7|TRBD1|-
TGTGCCAGCATGTCGGGACAGGCTAGCTACGAGCAGTACTTC
CASMSGQASYEQYF
>TRBV25-1|TRBJ2-3|TRBD2|few
TGTGCCAGCAGTGAATTATACGAGCGGGGGGGCCGAGGCACAGATACGCAGTATTTT
CASSELYERGGRGTDTQYF